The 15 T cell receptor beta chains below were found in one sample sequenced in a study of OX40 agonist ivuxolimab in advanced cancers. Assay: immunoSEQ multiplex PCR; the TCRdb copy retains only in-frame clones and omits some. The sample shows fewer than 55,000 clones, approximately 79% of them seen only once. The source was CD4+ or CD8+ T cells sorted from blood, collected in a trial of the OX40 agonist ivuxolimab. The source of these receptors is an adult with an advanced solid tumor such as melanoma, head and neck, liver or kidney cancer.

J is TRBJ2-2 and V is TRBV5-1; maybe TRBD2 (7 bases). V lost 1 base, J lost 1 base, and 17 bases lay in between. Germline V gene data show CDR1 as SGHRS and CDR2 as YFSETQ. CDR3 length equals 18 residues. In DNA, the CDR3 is TGCGCCAGCAGCTTGATTTGGGGGCTAGCGGAGAACACCGGGGAGCTGTTTTTT. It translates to CASSLIWGLAENTGELFF. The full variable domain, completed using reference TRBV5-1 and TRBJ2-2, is KAGVTQTPRYLIKTRGQQVTLSCSPISGHRSVSWYQQTPGQGLQFLFEYFSETQRNKGNFPGRFSGRQFSNSRSEMNVSTLELGDSALYLCASSLIWGLAENTGELFFGEGSRLTVL.

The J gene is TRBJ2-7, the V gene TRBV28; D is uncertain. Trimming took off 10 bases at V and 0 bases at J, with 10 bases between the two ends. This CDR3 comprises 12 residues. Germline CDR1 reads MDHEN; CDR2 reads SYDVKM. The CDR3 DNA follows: TGTGCCAACGGACGGAACTCCTACGAGCAGTACTTC. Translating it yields CANGRNSYEQYF. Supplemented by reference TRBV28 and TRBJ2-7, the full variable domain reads DVKVTQSSRYLVKRTGEKVFLECVQDMDHENMFWYRQDPGLGLRLIYFSYDVKMKEKGDIPEGYSVSREKKERFSLILESASTNQTSMYLCANGRNSYEQYFGPGTRLTVT.

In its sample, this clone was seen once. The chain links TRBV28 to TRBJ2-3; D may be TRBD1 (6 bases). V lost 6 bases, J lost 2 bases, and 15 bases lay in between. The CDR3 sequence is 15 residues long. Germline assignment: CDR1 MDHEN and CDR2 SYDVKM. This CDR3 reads CASRSDRKVTDTQYF. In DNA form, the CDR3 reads TGTGCCAGCAGATCGGACAGAAAAGTCACAGATACGCAGTATTTT.

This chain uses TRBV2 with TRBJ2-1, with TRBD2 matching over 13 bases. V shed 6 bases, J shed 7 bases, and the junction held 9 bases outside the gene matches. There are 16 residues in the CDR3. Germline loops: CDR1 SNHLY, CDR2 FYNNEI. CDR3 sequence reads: CASRGGLAGLYNEQFF. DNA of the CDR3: TGTGCCAGCAGGGGGGGACTAGCGGGACTCTATAATGAGCAGTTCTTC.

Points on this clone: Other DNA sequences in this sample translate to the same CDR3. The CDR3 DNA reads TGTGCCAGCAGCTTAGAAGGCAGCTCTGGAAACACCATATATTTT. Its translation is CASSLEGSSGNTIYF. V usage is TRBV11-2 and J usage is TRBJ1-3; D gene ambiguous. Trimming cost V 0 bases and J 0 bases, with 6 bases left between them. The germline V gene has CDR1 SGHAT and CDR2 FQNNGV. The CDR3 length is 15 residues.

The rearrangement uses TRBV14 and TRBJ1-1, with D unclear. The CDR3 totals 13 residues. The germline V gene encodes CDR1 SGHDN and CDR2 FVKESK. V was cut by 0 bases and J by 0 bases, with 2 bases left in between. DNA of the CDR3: TGTGCCAGCAGCCAAGAGTTGAACACTGAAGCTTTCTTT. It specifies CASSQELNTEAFF. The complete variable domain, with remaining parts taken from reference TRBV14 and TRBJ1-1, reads EAGVTQFPSHSVIEKGQTVTLRCDPISGHDNLYWYRRVMGKEIKFLLHFVKESKQDESGMPNNRFLAERTGGTYSTLKVQPAELEDSGVYFCASSQELNTEAFFGQGTRLTVV.

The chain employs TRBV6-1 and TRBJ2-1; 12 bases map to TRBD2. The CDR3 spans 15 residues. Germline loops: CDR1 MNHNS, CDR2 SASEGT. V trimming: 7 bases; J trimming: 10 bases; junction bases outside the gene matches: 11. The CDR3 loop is CASMNGLAGMGEQFF. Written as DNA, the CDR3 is TGTGCCAGCATGAATGGACTAGCGGGAATGGGGGAGCAGTTCTTC.

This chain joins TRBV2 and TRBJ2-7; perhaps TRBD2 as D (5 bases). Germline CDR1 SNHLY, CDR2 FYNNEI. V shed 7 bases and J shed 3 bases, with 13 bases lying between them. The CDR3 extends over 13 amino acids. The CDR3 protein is CASNAGWGYEQYF. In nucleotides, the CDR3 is TGTGCCAGCAACGCGGGTTGGGGCTACGAGCAGTACTTC.

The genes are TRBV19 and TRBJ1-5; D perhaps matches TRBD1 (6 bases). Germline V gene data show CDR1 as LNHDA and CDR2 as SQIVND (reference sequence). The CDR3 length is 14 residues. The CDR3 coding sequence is TGTGCGACCACCCTACGGGGGGCAGATCAGCCCCAGCATTTT. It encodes CATTLRGADQPQHF.

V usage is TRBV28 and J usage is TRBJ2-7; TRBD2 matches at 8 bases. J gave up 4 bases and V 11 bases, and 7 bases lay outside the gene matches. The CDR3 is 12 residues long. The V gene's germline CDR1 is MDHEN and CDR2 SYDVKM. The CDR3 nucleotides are TGTGCCGGAAGCGGGAGCAATTACGAGCAGTACTTC. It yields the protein CAGSGSNYEQYF.

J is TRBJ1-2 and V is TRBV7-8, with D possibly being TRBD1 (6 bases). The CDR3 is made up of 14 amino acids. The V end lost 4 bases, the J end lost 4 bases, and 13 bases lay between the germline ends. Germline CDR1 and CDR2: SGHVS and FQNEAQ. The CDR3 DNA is TGTGCCAGCAGCTACTTGCCAGGGGCCTATGGCTACACCTTC. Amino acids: CASSYLPGAYGYTF.

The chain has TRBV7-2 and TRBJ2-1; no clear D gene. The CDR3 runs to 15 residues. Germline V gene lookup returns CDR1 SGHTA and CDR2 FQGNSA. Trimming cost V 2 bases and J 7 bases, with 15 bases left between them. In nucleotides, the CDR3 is TGTGCCAGCAGCTTAAATTTACTCGCCGGGAATGAGCAGTTCTTC. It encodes CASSLNLLAGNEQFF. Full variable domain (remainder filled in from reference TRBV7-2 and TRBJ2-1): GAGVSQSPSNKVTEKGKDVELRCDPISGHTALYWYRQSLGQGLEFLIYFQGNSAPDKSGLPSDRFSAERTGGSVSTLTIQRTQQEDSAVYLCASSLNLLAGNEQFFGPGTRLTVL.

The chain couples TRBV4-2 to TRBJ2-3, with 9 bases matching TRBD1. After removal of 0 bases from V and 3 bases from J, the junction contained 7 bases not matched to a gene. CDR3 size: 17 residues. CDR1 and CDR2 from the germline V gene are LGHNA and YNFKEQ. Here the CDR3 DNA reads TGTGCCAGCAGCCAAGATTACAGGGGGCTTGTGACAGATACGCAGTATTTT. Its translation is CASSQDYRGLVTDTQYF.

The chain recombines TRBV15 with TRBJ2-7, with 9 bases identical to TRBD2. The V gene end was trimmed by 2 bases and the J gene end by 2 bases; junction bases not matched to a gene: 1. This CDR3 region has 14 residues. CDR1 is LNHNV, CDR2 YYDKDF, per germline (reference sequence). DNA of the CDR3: TGTGCCACCAGCAGATTAGCGGGAGCCTACGAGCAGTACTTC. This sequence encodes CATSRLAGAYEQYF.

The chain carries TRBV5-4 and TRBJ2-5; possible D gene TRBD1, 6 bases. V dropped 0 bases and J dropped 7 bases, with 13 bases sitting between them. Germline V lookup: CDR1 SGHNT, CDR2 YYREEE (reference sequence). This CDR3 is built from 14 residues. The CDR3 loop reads CASSLDPGEGTQYF. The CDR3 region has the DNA TGTGCCAGCAGCTTGGATCCAGGGGAAGGGACCCAGTACTTC.